The 20 T cell receptor beta chains in this list originate from one sample, sequenced in a study of blood T cell repertoires in COVID-19 (dated by TCRdb to about 2020). Library prep was done by the immunoSEQ multiplex PCR assay. TCRdb obtained this table from immuneACCESS and retained in-frame rearrangements with V and J assigned. These tables miss some clones; where compared with another copy, unresolved V genes account for less than half of the shortfall, and the remainder is unexplained. The sample table records around 140,000 clones; 87% of these occur just once. The ten largest make up roughly 37% of the sample. The sample taken for sequencing was peripheral blood. All receptors derive from a middle-aged man who had recovered from COVID-19.

The rearrangement links TRBV3-1 (or the pseudogene TRBV3-2) to TRBJ2-7; TRBD1 matches 9 bases. CDR1 LGHDT and CDR2 YNNKEL come from the germline V gene (reference sequence). Trimming at V came to 0 bases and at J to 4 bases, leaving 10 bases not matched to a gene. This CDR3 comprises 17 residues. This chain's CDR3 is CASSQEPTGGPHYEQYF. The CDR3 bases are TGTGCCAGCAGCCAAGAACCGACAGGGGGGCCCCATTACGAGCAGTACTTC.

This rearrangement joins TRBV5-6 to TRBJ1-2, with 11 bases fitting TRBD1. Germline-derived CDR1 and CDR2 are SGHDT and YYEEEE. The CDR3 loop spans 14 amino acids. The junction had 2 bases not matched to a gene; V was cut back by 0 bases and J by 7 bases. The CDR3 coding sequence is TGTGCCAGCAGCTTGGGGACAGGGGGCTTTGGCTACACCTTC. This encodes CASSLGTGGFGYTF.

About this clone itself: This CDR3 is also generated by other DNA sequences in the sample. The chain carries TRBV5-1 and TRBJ1-5; maybe TRBD1 (5 bases). The CDR3 consists of 13 residues. The V end was cut by 4 bases, the J end by 3 bases, with 8 bases between. CDR1 is SGHRS, CDR2 YFSETQ, per germline. CDR3 in DNA: TGCGCCAGCAGCCTGGACACCAATCAGCCCCAGCATTTT. It yields the protein CASSLDTNQPQHF.

This clone was recorded a few times. The rearrangement uses TRBV7-2 and TRBJ1-6; 8 nucleotides align to TRBD1. The CDR3 sequence is 14 residues long. Germline values: CDR1 SGHTA, CDR2 FQGNSA. Trimming took 4 bases from V and 9 from J; bases not matched to a gene: 5. The CDR3 sequence is CASSSRTGRSPLHF. Written as DNA, the CDR3 is TGTGCCAGCAGCTCCCGGACAGGGCGTTCACCCCTCCACTTT.

This chain's CDR3 is CASRGRQGGEQYF. DNA of the CDR3: TGTGCCAGCAGGGGTCGACAGGGGGGCGAGCAGTACTTC. V usage is TRBV27 and J usage is TRBJ2-7; 9 positions match TRBD1. V shed 6 bases and J 6 bases; nucleotides not matched to a gene: 6. CDR1 MNHEY and CDR2 SMNVEV come from the germline V gene (reference sequence). This CDR3 has 13 residues.

The chain joins TRBV29-1 to TRBJ2-3; 15 positions agree with TRBD2. The length of the CDR3 is 18 residues. The germline V gene has CDR1 SQVTM and CDR2 ANQGSEA. Unmatched junction bases numbered 10, after V lost 4 bases and J lost 2 bases. The CDR3 bases are TGCAGCGTTGCCCAACCCGGGACTAGCGGGGGGCACACAGATACGCAGTATTTT. It specifies CSVAQPGTSGGHTDTQYF.

V usage is TRBV6-5 and J usage is TRBJ1-1, with TRBD1 identical over 10 bases. The CDR3 extends over 15 amino acids. Looked up from germline, CDR1 is MNHEY and CDR2 is SVGAGI. V gave up 2 bases and J gave up 5 bases; unmatched junction bases: 5. The CDR3 DNA reads TGTGCCAGCAGTTACCGGACAGGGGGAGGGACTGAAGCTTTCTTT. Translating it yields CASSYRTGGGTEAFF.

The chain is built from TRBV5-5 and TRBJ2-7; TRBD1 matches at 10 bases. Germline CDR1 is SGHKS and CDR2 is YYEKEE (reference sequence). This CDR3 spans 15 amino acids. Losses at the gene ends were 0 bases for V and 4 bases for J; bases not matched to a gene: 4. CDR3 amino acids: CASSLGDRGLYEQYF. The CDR3, as DNA: TGTGCCAGCAGCTTGGGTGACAGGGGGCTTTACGAGCAGTACTTC.

The chain uses TRBV2 and TRBJ2-7; 7 nucleotides align to TRBD1. V shed 9 bases and J 5 bases; nucleotides not matched to a gene: 10. CDR3 length equals 13 residues. The V gene's germline CDR1 is SNHLY and CDR2 FYNNEI. In nucleotides, the CDR3 is TGTGCCAGTCGTACGACAGGGCAAAACGAGCAGTACTTC. This sequence encodes CASRTTGQNEQYF. Full variable domain (remainder filled in from reference TRBV2 and TRBJ2-7): EPEVTQTPSHQVTQMGQEVILRCVPISNHLYFYWYRQILGQKVEFLVSFYNNEISEKSEIFDDQFSVERPDGSNFTLKIRSTKLEDSAMYFCASRTTGQNEQYFGPGTRLTVT.

V is TRBV19 and J is TRBJ1-5; D is ambiguous. Trimming pared 1 base from V and 5 bases from J, leaving 9 bases between. CDR1 LNHDA and CDR2 SQIVND come from the germline V gene (reference sequence). CDR3 length equals 14 residues. CDR3 coding DNA: TGTGCCAGTAGTATAGTATTCATAGATCAGCCCCAGCATTTT. The encoded protein is CASSIVFIDQPQHF.

This chain uses TRBV7-2 with TRBJ1-1; 7 nucleotides agree with TRBD1. This CDR3 contains 16 residues. Trimming cost V 4 bases and J 3 bases; bases outside gene matches: 11. Germline values: CDR1 SGHTA, CDR2 FQGNSA. CDR3 amino acids: CASSYPGRGSDTEAFF. CDR3 bases: TGTGCCAGCAGCTACCCGGGCAGGGGGTCGGACACTGAAGCTTTCTTT.

This clone was seen a few times. This chain connects TRBV12-5 to TRBJ1-1, with 7 bases aligning to TRBD1. The ends lost 3 bases at V and 5 bases at J; junction bases unmatched: 15. The CDR3 sequence is 17 residues long. The germline V gene encodes CDR1 LGHNT and CDR2 FRNRAP. The CDR3 is CASGLKPPGQSWTEAFF. The CDR3 nucleotides are TGTGCTAGTGGTTTAAAGCCACCGGGACAGTCTTGGACTGAAGCTTTCTTT.

This clone was seen once. The V and J genes are TRBV10-3 and TRBJ1-1; no firm D call. CDR1 and CDR2 from the germline V gene are ENHRY and SYGVKD. The CDR3 has 12 amino acids. V gave up 6 bases and J gave up 1 base, with 6 bases separating them. The CDR3 coding sequence is TGTGCCATCAGCGGTGCGAACACTGAAGCTTTCTTT. It translates to CAISGANTEAFF.

This chain connects TRBV27 to TRBJ2-5; 9 nucleotides line up with TRBD2. The V segment lost 8 bases and the J segment 5 bases; nucleotides outside the gene matches: 6. CDR3 size: 13 residues. Germline assignment: CDR1 MNHEY and CDR2 SMNVEV (reference sequence). The CDR3, as DNA: TGTGCCAGCGCGGGGGGGGCCCTGGAGACCCAGTACTTC. It specifies CASAGGALETQYF.

V usage is TRBV18 and J usage is TRBJ1-1; the D gene is possibly TRBD1 (5 bases). This CDR3 has 14 residues. V lost 0 bases and J 5 bases, leaving 10 bases between the germline ends. Per germline, CDR1 KGHSH and CDR2 LQKENI. The CDR3 nucleotides are TGTGCCAGCTCACCACCGGGGGGTCAGACTGAAGCTTTCTTT. Translation: CASSPPGGQTEAFF.

This sequence joins TRBV4-3 and TRBJ2-5; TRBD1 is a possible D gene (6 bases). Trimming stripped 3 bases from V and 0 bases from J, with 14 bases between. The CDR3 consists of 16 residues. In germline, CDR1 is LGHNA, CDR2 YSLEER. CDR3 loop: CASSHSGPGDQETQYF. The CDR3, as DNA: TGCGCCAGCAGCCATTCAGGCCCAGGGGACCAAGAGACCCAGTACTTC.

CDR3 residues: CASSLDRGRFAPLHF. CDR3 nucleotides: TGTGCCAGCAGCTTAGACAGGGGGCGATTTGCTCCCCTCCACTTT. This chain uses TRBV11-2 with TRBJ1-6; 8 positions agree with TRBD1. J gave up 13 bases and V 0 bases, and 8 bases lay outside the gene matches. From germline, CDR1 is SGHAT and CDR2 FQNNGV. The CDR3 length is 15 residues.

This chain uses TRBV6-1 with TRBJ1-6; D is unresolved. CDR3 length: 13 residues. CDR1 is MNHNS, CDR2 SASEGT, per germline. V lost 2 bases, J lost 11 bases, and 10 bases lay in between. The DNA for the CDR3 is TGTGCCAGCAGTGAAAGGGAGAGGGCACCCCTCCACTTT. This encodes CASSERERAPLHF.

J is TRBJ1-5 and V is TRBV19; the D is unclear. Trimming left V 5 bases short and J 4 bases short, with 15 bases between. The CDR3 contains 15 residues. Germline V lookup: CDR1 LNHDA, CDR2 SQIVND (reference sequence). This chain's CDR3 is CASSQVATINQPQHF. The CDR3 bases are TGTGCCAGTAGTCAGGTGGCGACCATTAATCAGCCCCAGCATTTT.

The rearrangement uses TRBV3-1 (or the pseudogene TRBV3-2) and TRBJ1-5; tentative D call: TRBD1 (5 bases). The CDR3 totals 13 residues. CDR1 is LGHDT, CDR2 YNNKEL, per germline (reference sequence). Trimming pared 1 base from V and 5 bases from J, leaving 6 bases between. This CDR3 is CASSQARDQPQHF. The CDR3, as DNA: TGTGCCAGCAGCCAAGCCAGGGATCAGCCCCAGCATTTT.